This TCR beta chain was sequenced in a study of blood T cell repertoires in COVID-19. In the study overall: The analysed material was cDNA or gDNA that came from T cells, B-cell-depleted T cells, or PBMCs.

Researchers sorted participants into cohorts using their self-reported clinical history. Cohort 3 recovered donors had two negative PCRs, clearance, or symptom resolution. Authors' processing steps: Using reference gene primer amplification, nucleated cell counts were estimated. Profiling relied on immunoSEQ multiplex PCR, and the TCRdb table lists in-frame clones only, not all of them. D and trimming come from the DNA, and the V and J calls and clone size come from that table. The table has fewer than 350,000 clones, approximately 85% seen once. The receptor's source is a woman under 40 who had recovered from COVID-19. The source material was PBMCs or T cells enriched from blood (not recorded which).

This chain's CDR3 is CASSLRGGLQQPQHF. CDR3 sequence (DNA): TGTGCCAGCAGTTTAAGGGGGGGCCTCCAACAGCCCCAGCATTTT. V is TRBV28 and J is TRBJ1-5; TRBD1 might be the D (6 bases). The CDR3 extends over 15 amino acids. Germline CDR1 and CDR2: MDHEN and SYDVKM. The V gene lost 2 bases and the J gene lost 7 bases, with 15 bases spanning the gap.